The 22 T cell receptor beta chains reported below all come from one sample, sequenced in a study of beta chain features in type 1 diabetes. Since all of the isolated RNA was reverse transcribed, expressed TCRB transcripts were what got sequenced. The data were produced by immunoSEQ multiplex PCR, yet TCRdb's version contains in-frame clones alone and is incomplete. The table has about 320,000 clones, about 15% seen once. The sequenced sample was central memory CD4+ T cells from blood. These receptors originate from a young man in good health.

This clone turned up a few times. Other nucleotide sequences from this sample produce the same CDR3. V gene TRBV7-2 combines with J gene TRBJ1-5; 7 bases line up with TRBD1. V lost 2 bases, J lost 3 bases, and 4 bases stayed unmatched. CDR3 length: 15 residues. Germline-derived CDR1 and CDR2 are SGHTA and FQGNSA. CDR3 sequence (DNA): TGTGCCAGCAGCTTATGGGGGACAGCCAATCAGCCCCAGCATTTT. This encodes CASSLWGTANQPQHF.

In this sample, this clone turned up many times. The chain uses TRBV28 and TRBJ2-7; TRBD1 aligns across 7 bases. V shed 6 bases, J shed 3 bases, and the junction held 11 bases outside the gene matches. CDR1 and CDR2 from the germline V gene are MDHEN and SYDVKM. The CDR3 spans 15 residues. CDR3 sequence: CASRARDRTLYEQYV. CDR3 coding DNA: TGTGCCAGCAGAGCTCGGGACAGAACCCTCTACGAGCAGTACGTC.

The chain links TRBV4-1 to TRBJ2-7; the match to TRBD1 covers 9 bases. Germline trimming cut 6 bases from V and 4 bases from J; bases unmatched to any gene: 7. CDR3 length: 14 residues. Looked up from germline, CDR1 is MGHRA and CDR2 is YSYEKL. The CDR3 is CASSKRDRDYEQYF. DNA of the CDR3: TGCGCCAGCAGTAAGCGGGACAGGGATTACGAGCAGTACTTC.

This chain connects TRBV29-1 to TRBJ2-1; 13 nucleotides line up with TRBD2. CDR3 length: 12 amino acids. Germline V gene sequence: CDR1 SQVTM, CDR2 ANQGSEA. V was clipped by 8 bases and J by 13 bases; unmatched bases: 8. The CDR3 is CSLGLAGEVQFF. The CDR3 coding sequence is TGCAGCCTCGGACTAGCGGGAGAGGTACAGTTCTTC.

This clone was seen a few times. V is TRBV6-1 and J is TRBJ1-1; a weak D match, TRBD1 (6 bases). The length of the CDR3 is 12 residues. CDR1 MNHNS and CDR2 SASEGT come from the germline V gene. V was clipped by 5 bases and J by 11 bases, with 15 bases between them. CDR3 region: CASSSSTGFAFF. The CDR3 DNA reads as TGTGCCAGCAGTTCCTCCACAGGGTTTGCTTTCTTT.

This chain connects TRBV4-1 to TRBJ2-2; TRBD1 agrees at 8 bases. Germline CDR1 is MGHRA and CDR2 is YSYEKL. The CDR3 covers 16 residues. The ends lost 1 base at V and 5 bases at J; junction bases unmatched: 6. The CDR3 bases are TGCGCCAGCAGCCAAGCCGGGACAGGCCTTACCGGGGAGCTGTTTTTT. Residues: CASSQAGTGLTGELFF.

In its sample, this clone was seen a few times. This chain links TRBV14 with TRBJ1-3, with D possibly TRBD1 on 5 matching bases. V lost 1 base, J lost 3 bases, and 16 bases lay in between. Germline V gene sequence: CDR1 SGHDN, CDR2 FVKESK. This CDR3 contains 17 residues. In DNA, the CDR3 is TGTGCCAGCAGCCAAGTCGTGGCGGGGGTAGTTGGAAACACCATATATTTT. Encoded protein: CASSQVVAGVVGNTIYF.

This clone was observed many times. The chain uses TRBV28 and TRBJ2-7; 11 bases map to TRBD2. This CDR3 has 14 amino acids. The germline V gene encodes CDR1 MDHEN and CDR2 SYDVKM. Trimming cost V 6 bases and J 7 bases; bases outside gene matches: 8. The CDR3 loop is CASRTSGAWGEQYV. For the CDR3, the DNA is TGTGCCAGCAGGACTAGCGGGGCCTGGGGGGAGCAGTACGTC.

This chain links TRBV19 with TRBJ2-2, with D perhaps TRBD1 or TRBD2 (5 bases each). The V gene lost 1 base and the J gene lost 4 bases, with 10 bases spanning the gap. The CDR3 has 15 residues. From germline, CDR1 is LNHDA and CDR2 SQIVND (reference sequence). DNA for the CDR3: TGTGCCAGTAGTATAGGAGGGGCCAGCACCGGGGAGCTGTTTTTT. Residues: CASSIGGASTGELFF. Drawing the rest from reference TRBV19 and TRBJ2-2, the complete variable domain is DGGITQSPKYLFRKEGQNVTLSCEQNLNHDAMYWYRQDPGQGLRLIYYSQIVNDFQKGDIAEGYSVSREKKESFPLTVTSAQKNPTAFYLCASSIGGASTGELFFGEGSRLTVL.

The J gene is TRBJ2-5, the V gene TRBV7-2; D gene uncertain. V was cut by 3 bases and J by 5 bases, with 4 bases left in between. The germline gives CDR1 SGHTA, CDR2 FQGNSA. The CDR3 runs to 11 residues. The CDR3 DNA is TGTGCCAGCAGCTTTCACGAGACCCAGTACTTC. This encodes CASSFHETQYF. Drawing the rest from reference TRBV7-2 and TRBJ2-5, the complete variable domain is GAGVSQSPSNKVTEKGKDVELRCDPISGHTALYWYRQSLGQGLEFLIYFQGNSAPDKSGLPSDRFSAERTGGSVSTLTIQRTQQEDSAVYLCASSFHETQYFGPGTRLLVL.

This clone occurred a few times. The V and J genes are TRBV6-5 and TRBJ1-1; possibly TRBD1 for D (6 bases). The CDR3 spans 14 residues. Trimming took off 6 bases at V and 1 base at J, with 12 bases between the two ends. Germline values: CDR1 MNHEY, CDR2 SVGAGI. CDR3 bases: TGTGCCAGCAGCCAGCCGGGGGCGAACACTGAAGCTTTCTTT. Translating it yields CASSQPGANTEAFF.

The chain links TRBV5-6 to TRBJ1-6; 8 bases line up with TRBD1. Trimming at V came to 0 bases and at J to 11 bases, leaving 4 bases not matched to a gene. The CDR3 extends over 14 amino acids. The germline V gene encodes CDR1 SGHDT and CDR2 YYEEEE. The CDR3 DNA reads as TGTGCCAGCAGCTTGGCCGACAGGGGTACACCCCTCCACTTT. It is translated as CASSLADRGTPLHF.

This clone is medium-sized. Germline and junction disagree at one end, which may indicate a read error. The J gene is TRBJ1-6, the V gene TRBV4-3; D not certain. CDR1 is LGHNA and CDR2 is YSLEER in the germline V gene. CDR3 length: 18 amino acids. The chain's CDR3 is CASSQDRQGYSDNSPLHF. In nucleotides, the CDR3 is TGCGCCAGCAGCCAAGATCGGCAAGGCTACTCCGATAATTCACCCCTCCACTTT.

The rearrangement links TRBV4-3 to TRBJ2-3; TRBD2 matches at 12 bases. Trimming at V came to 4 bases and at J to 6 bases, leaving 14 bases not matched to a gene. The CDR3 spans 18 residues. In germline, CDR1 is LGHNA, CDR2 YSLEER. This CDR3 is CASSPQIRTSGGPDTQYF. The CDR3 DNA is TGCGCCAGCAGCCCTCAAATAAGAACTAGCGGGGGGCCGGATACGCAGTATTTT.

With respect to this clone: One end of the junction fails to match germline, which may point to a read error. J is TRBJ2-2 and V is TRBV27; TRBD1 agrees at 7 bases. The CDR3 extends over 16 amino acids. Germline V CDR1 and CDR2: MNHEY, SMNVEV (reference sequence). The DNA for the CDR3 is TGTGCCAGCAGTCTATCTACAGGGGTAGGGACCGGGGAGCTGTTTTTT. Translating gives CASSLSTGVGTGELFF.

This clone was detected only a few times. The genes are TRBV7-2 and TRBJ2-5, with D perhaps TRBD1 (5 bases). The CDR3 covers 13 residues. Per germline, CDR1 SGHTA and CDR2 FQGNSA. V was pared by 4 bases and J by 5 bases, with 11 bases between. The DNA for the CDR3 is TGTGCCAGCAGCTCCCGGGCAGGGGAGACCCAGTACTTC. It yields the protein CASSSRAGETQYF.

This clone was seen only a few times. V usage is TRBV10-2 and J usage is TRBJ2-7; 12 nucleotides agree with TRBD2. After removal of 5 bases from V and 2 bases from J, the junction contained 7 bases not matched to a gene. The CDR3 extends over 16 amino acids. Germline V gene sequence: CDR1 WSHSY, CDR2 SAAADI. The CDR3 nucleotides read TGCGCCAGCAGTCTGACTAGCGGGGGATCCACCTACGAGCAGTACTTC. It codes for CASSLTSGGSTYEQYF.

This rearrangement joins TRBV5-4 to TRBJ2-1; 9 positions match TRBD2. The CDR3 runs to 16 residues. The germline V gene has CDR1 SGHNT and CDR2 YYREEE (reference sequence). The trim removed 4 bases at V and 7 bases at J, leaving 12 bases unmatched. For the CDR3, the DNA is TGTGCCAGCAGCATCGATCTAGCGGGGCCGAGAAATGAGCAGTTCTTC. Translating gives CASSIDLAGPRNEQFF.

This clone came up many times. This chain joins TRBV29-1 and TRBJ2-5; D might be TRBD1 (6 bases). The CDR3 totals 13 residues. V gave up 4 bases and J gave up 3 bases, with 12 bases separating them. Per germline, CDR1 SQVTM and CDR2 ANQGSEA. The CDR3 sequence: CSVGGYREETQYF. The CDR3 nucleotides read TGCAGCGTTGGGGGTTACAGGGAAGAGACCCAGTACTTC.

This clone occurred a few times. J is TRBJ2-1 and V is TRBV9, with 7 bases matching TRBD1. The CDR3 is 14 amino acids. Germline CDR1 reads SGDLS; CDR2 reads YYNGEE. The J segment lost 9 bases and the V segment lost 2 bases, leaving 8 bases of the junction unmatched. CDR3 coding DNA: TGTGCCAGCAGCGTGTTTGAGGGGGCAGGTGAGCAGTTCTTC. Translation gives CASSVFEGAGEQFF.

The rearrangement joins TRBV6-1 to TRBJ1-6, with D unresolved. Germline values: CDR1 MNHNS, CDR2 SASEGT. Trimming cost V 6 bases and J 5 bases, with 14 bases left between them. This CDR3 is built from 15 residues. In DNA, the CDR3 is TGTGCCAGCAGGATGGAAGGCAGAGATAATTCACCCCTCCACTTT. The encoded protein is CASRMEGRDNSPLHF.

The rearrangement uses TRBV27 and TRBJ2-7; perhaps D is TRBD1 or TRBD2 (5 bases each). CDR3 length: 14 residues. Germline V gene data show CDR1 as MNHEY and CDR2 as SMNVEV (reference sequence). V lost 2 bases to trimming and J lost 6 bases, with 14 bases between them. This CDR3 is CASSLKGRGSEQYF. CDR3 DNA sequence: TGTGCCAGCAGTTTAAAGGGACGGGGCAGCGAGCAGTACTTC.